The 22 T cell receptor beta chains given below trace back to one sample, sequenced in a study of cytomegalovirus exposure and HLA in healthy donors. PCR employed 60 Vbeta and 13 Jbeta primers. Clones were sequenced by immunoSEQ multiplex PCR, and TCRdb holds only the in-frame ones, with some missing. This table has 130,000 to 150,000 clones, about 80% appearing once. Material: PBMCs. These receptors were taken from a woman in her sixties in good health and CMV-seropositive.

In the case of this clone: Other DNA sequences in the same sample also yield this CDR3. This chain joins TRBV29-1 and TRBJ1-4; D not certain. The CDR3 is made up of 10 amino acids. The germline gives CDR1 SQVTM, CDR2 ANQGSEA. Between the trimmed V and J ends, which lost 7 bases and 4 bases, there was a span of 4 bases. The CDR3, as DNA: TGCAGCGCGTATAATGAAAAACTGTTTTTT. This gives the protein CSAYNEKLFF.

This chain uses TRBV7-3 with TRBJ2-7; possibly TRBD2 for D (6 bases). The CDR3 length is 13 residues. The V gene's germline CDR1 is SGHTA and CDR2 FQGTGA. Trimming took off 6 bases at V and 1 base at J, with 10 bases between the two ends. CDR3 nucleotide sequence: TGTGCCAGCAGGCGGGACGGATCCTACGAGCAGTACTTC. Translation gives CASRRDGSYEQYF.

The V and J genes are TRBV29-1 and TRBJ2-5, with a possible D match to TRBD2 (6 bases). Per germline, CDR1 SQVTM and CDR2 ANQGSEA. This CDR3 comprises 13 residues. The V gene lost 8 bases and the J gene lost 2 bases, with 15 bases spanning the gap. CDR3 nucleotides: TGCAGCCTCGGGTTGGGAGGACAAGAGACCCAGTACTTC. Protein: CSLGLGGQETQYF.

The chain recombines TRBV6-4 with TRBJ2-4; 7 bases are a match to TRBD1. CDR3 size: 14 residues. Germline assignment: CDR1 MRHNA and CDR2 SNTAGT. The J segment lost 1 base and the V segment lost 8 bases, leaving 5 bases of the junction unmatched. DNA for the CDR3: TGTGCCAGCTTGACAGGGCAGGCCAAAAACATTCAGTACTTC. Its translation: CASLTGQAKNIQYF.

V gene TRBV21-1 combines with J gene TRBJ1-3. TRBV21-1 is tagged as a pseudogene. This CDR3 spans 21 amino acids. CDR3 loop: CASSKVVGSNTLPSSGNTIYF. CDR3 DNA sequence: TGTGCCAGCAGCAAAGTCGTCGGGTCCAACACCCTTCCGAGCTCTGGAAACACCATATATTTT.

The V gene is TRBV7-2, the J gene TRBJ2-1, with 7 bases matching TRBD2. The CDR3 is made up of 14 amino acids. The trim removed 5 bases at V and 4 bases at J, leaving 5 bases unmatched. CDR1 is SGHTA, CDR2 FQGNSA, per germline. This CDR3 is CASSPGLDYNEQFF. The DNA for the CDR3 is TGTGCCAGCAGCCCTGGACTAGATTACAATGAGCAGTTCTTC. Complete variable domain (other parts from reference TRBV7-2 and TRBJ2-1): GAGVSQSPSNKVTEKGKDVELRCDPISGHTALYWYRQSLGQGLEFLIYFQGNSAPDKSGLPSDRFSAERTGGSVSTLTIQRTQQEDSAVYLCASSPGLDYNEQFFGPGTRLTVL.

This chain connects TRBV6-1 to TRBJ2-7, with 9 bases identical to TRBD1. The CDR3 extends over 15 amino acids. The ends lost 5 bases at V and 5 bases at J; junction bases unmatched: 10. Germline loops: CDR1 MNHNS, CDR2 SASEGT. The chain's CDR3 is CASSPHRDRDNEQYF. The CDR3 nucleotides are TGTGCCAGCAGTCCACACCGGGACAGGGACAACGAGCAGTACTTC.

In DNA, the CDR3 is TGCAGCGTTCTGGGGAGGGGAGTTGAGCTGAGGGAGACCCAGTACTTC. This gives the protein CSVLGRGVELRETQYF. This chain uses TRBV29-1 with TRBJ2-5; 7 bases agree with TRBD2. The CDR3 runs 16 residues. CDR1 SQVTM and CDR2 ANQGSEA come from the germline V gene. The J segment lost 5 bases and the V segment lost 5 bases, leaving 17 bases of the junction unmatched.

V and J are TRBV9 and TRBJ2-3; TRBD2 agrees at 8 bases. With V trimmed by 0 bases and J by 0 bases, 3 bases remained unmatched. Germline V lookup: CDR1 SGDLS, CDR2 YYNGEE. This CDR3 region has 16 residues. The CDR3 sequence: CASSVARLASTDTQYF. For the CDR3, the DNA is TGTGCCAGCAGCGTAGCAAGACTAGCGAGCACAGATACGCAGTATTTT.

The J gene is TRBJ2-3, the V gene TRBV4-2; unclear D gene. The CDR3 totals 15 residues. Looked up from germline, CDR1 is LGHNA and CDR2 is YNFKEQ. Trimming stripped 0 bases from V and 6 bases from J, with 13 bases between. CDR3 bases: TGTGCCAGCAGCCAAGAGGATCGAACCGGGGATACGCAGTATTTT. Residues: CASSQEDRTGDTQYF.

By sample share, this clone is medium-sized. The chain uses TRBV6-6 and TRBJ1-4; D perhaps matches TRBD1 (6 bases). From germline, CDR1 is MNHNY and CDR2 SVGAGI (reference sequence). This CDR3 is 14 amino acids long. V was cut by 6 bases and J by 5 bases, with 13 bases left in between. As DNA, the CDR3 is TGTGCCAGCAGCAAAGACAGGACGAATGAAAAACTGTTTTTT. This codes for CASSKDRTNEKLFF.

J is TRBJ2-7 and V is TRBV10-3; D is possibly TRBD1 or TRBD2 (7 bases each). With 10 bases removed from V and 6 bases from J, the gap between germline ends came to 22 bases. From germline, CDR1 is ENHRY and CDR2 SYGVKD. CDR3 size: 14 residues. CDR3 DNA: TGTGCCAGCAGGGGGGAGGGAGGGCGATCCGAGCAGTACTTC. Encoded protein: CASRGEGGRSEQYF.

This clone has just one count. The chain uses TRBV4-1 and TRBJ2-3; a possible D gene is TRBD1 (5 bases). Trimming removed 1 base from V and 1 base from J, with 15 bases in between. The length of the CDR3 is 17 residues. Germline CDR1 reads MGHRA; CDR2 reads YSYEKL. The CDR3 DNA is TGCGCCAGCAGCCAAGGGCCTGCCAGGGCCCGCACAGATACGCAGTATTTT. Translation: CASSQGPARARTDTQYF.

There are a few counts of this clone. The chain links TRBV10-3 to TRBJ1-1; D is unresolved. V was cut by 0 bases and J by 4 bases, with 12 bases left in between. The CDR3 is 15 amino acids. CDR1 and CDR2 (germline): ENHRY, SYGVKD. This CDR3 reads CAISESKQPFTEAFF. The CDR3 nucleotides read TGTGCCATCAGTGAGTCTAAACAGCCGTTCACTGAAGCTTTCTTT.

This rearrangement joins TRBV5-1 to TRBJ2-1; 9 nucleotides match TRBD2. The CDR3 consists of 14 residues. V was clipped by 5 bases and J by 2 bases; unmatched bases: 2. The germline V gene has CDR1 SGHRS and CDR2 YFSETQ. As DNA, the CDR3 is TGCGCCAGCAGAGGACTAGCGACCTACAATGAGCAGTTCTTC. Its protein product is CASRGLATYNEQFF.

This rearrangement joins TRBV27 to TRBJ1-2, with D perhaps TRBD1 (6 bases). Deletions cut 6 bases from V and 5 bases from J, with 22 bases between. The CDR3 has 16 amino acids. Germline-derived CDR1 and CDR2 are MNHEY and SMNVEV (reference sequence). The CDR3 DNA sequence: TGTGCCAGCAGGGTGGAGACAGGCCCTTTACAATATGGCTACACCTTC. Its translation: CASRVETGPLQYGYTF.

This chain connects TRBV10-3 to TRBJ1-5; 7 nucleotides align to TRBD1. The CDR3 has 13 amino acids. V gave up 6 bases and J gave up 3 bases; unmatched junction bases: 2. Looked up from germline, CDR1 is ENHRY and CDR2 is SYGVKD. The CDR3 DNA reads as TGTGCCATCAGGACAGGGCCCAATCAGCCCCAGCATTTT. Amino acid sequence: CAIRTGPNQPQHF.

J is TRBJ2-5 and V is TRBV7-2; TRBD2 is a possible D gene (5 bases). This CDR3 contains 13 residues. The V end lost 5 bases, the J end lost 4 bases, and 11 bases lay between the germline ends. Germline values: CDR1 SGHTA, CDR2 FQGNSA. CDR3 DNA: TGTGCCAGCAGCCAGCGGCAGATAGAGACCCAGTACTTC. This gives the protein CASSQRQIETQYF.

The chain uses TRBV19 and TRBJ2-7; a possible D gene is TRBD1 (6 bases). Trimming removed 5 bases from V and 1 base from J, with 12 bases in between. Germline V lookup: CDR1 LNHDA, CDR2 SQIVND (reference sequence). The CDR3 length is 14 residues. This CDR3 reads CASSLGDKSYEQYF. In DNA, the CDR3 is TGTGCCAGTAGTCTGGGGGACAAGTCCTACGAGCAGTACTTC.

This clone was observed once. V is TRBV13 and J is TRBJ2-7, with 12 bases lining up with TRBD2. V shed 2 bases, J shed 5 bases, and the junction held 4 bases outside the gene matches. This CDR3 has 15 residues. Germline CDR1 PRHDT, CDR2 FYEKMQ (reference sequence). This CDR3 reads CASSLLAGGPHEQYF. CDR3 bases: TGTGCCAGCAGCTTACTAGCGGGAGGGCCCCACGAGCAGTACTTC.

This chain links TRBV28 with TRBJ2-3; D gene unclear. The CDR3 extends over 13 amino acids. Germline V gene data show CDR1 as MDHEN and CDR2 as SYDVKM. Between the trimmed V and J ends, which lost 10 bases and 5 bases, there was a span of 16 bases. The CDR3 nucleotides read TGTGCCAAGGCGACCGAACACAGAGATACGCAGTATTTT. It encodes CAKATEHRDTQYF. The full variable domain, rest sourced from reference TRBV28 and TRBJ2-3, is DVKVTQSSRYLVKRTGEKVFLECVQDMDHENMFWYRQDPGLGLRLIYFSYDVKMKEKGDIPEGYSVSREKKERFSLILESASTNQTSMYLCAKATEHRDTQYFGPGTRLTVL.

This clone was seen a few times. V is TRBV25-1 and J is TRBJ2-1; D gene ambiguous. The ends were cut back, 2 bases at V and 10 bases at J, with 6 bases in the middle. The germline gives CDR1 MGHDK, CDR2 SYGVNS. The CDR3 spans 11 residues. CDR3 loop: CASSEAAEQFF. The CDR3 bases are TGTGCCAGCAGTGAAGCGGCGGAGCAGTTCTTC.